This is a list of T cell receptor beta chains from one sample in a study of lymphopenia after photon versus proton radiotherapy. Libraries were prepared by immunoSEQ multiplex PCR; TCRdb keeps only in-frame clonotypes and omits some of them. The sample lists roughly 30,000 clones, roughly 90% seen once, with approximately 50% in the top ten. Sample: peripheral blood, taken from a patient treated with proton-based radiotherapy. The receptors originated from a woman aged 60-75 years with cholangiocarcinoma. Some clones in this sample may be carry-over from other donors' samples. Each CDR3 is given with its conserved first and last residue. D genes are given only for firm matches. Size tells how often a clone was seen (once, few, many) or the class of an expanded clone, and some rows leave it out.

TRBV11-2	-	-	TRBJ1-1	TGTGCCAGCAGTCCCAGGGGTAAGAACACTGAAGCTTTCTTT	CASSPRGKNTEAFF
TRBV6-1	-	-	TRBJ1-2	TGTGCCAGCAGTGAGGCGTCCCTCTATGGCTACACCTTC	CASSEASLYGYTF
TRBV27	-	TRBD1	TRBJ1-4	TGTGCCAGCAGGCCCACTTCGGGACAGGGACCTGCAACTAATGAAAAACTGTTTTTT	CASRPTSGQGPATNEKLFF
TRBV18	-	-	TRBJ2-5	TGTGCCAGCTCACCACCGGCCGAAAGGGGGACCCAGTACTTC	CASSPPAERGTQYF
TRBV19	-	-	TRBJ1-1	TGTGCCAGTAGTATAGACAGGGTCATTTCTGAAGCTTTCTTT	CASSIDRVISEAFF
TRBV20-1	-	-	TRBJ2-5	TGCAGTGCCACCCTCGGGGAGACCCAGTACTTC	CSATLGETQYF
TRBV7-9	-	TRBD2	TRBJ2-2	TGTGCCAGCAGTATTAGCGGGGGCACCGGGGAGCTGTTTTTT	CASSISGGTGELFF
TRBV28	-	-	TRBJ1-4	TGTGCCAGCAGTGGTGTCCTCTCGGGAAAGGAGGAAAAACTGTTTTTT	CASSGVLSGKEEKLFF
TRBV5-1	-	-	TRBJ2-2	TGCGCCAGCAGCTTTCGGCTAGGGGTCGGGCAGACTACGAACACCGGGGAGCTGTTTTTT	CASSFRLGVGQTTNTGELFF
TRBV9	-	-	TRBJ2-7	TGTGCCAGCAGCGTAGGTGGACAAGGGTACGAGCAGTACTTC	CASSVGGQGYEQYF
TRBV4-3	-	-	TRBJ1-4	TGCGCCAGCAGCCAAGTTCGCGGCGATGAAAAACTGTTTTTT	CASSQVRGDEKLFF
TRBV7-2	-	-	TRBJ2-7	TGTGCCAGCAGCCCGGGACTTACCCACGAGCAGTACTTC	CASSPGLTHEQYF
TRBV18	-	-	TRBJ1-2	TGTGCCAGCTCACCAGGGGCGGGGGTAGCCTATGGCTACACCTTC	CASSPGAGVAYGYTF
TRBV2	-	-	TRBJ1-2	TGTGCCATCCTCGGCCCCGCAGGGTACTATGGCTACACCTTC	CAILGPAGYYGYTF
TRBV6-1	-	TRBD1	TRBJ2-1	TGTGCCAGCAGTGCGTCCCGGGACAGGGGAAAGCAGTTCTTC	CASSASRDRGKQFF
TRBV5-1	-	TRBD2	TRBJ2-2	TGCGCCAGCAGCTTCGGTGCGGGAGGGCCCGGGGAGCTGTTTTTT	CASSFGAGGPGELFF
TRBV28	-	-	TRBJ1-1	TGTGCCAGCAAATCGACAAACACTGAAGCTTTCTTT	CASKSTNTEAFF
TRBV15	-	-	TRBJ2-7	TGTGCCACCAGCAGTGGAGGAGACAGACCCTACGAGCAGTACTTC	CATSSGGDRPYEQYF
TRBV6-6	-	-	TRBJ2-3	TGTGCCAGCAGTGGGGCTGGGGGGTTGAGGACAGATACGCAGTATTTT	CASSGAGGLRTDTQYF
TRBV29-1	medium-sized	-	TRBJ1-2	TGCAGCGTTGAAGGGCAGGGGCTGTACGGCTACACCTTC	CSVEGQGLYGYTF
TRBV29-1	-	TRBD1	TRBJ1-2	TGCAGCGGGGGACAGACTAACTATGGCTACACCTTC	CSGGQTNYGYTF
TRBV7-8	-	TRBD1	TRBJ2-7	TGTGCCAGCAGCGTTCCGGGACAGGGGGGAGTTTTAGTTGCCGAGCAGTACTTC	CASSVPGQGGVLVAEQYF
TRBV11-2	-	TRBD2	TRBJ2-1	TGTGCCAGCAGCCCCCAGCGGGAGGTCTACAATGAGCAGTTCTTC	CASSPQREVYNEQFF
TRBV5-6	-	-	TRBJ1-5	TGTGCCAGCAGCTTGGATCGCGGGCGGATTAGCAATCAGCCCCAGCATTTT	CASSLDRGRISNQPQHF
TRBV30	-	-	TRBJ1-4	TGTGCCTGGAGTTTCACGGCCGTTGGGGGGGAAAAACTGTTTTTT	CAWSFTAVGGEKLFF